The rows below give T cell receptor beta chains drawn from one sample of a study of OX40 agonist ivuxolimab in advanced cancers. Profiled with immunoSEQ multiplex PCR; TCRdb holds only in-frame clones, not every one. Altogether 45,000 to 65,000 clones are present, 70% to 90% being singletons, with the ten largest covering around 14%. The material sequenced was CD4+ or CD8+ T cells sorted from blood, taken in a trial of the OX40 agonist ivuxolimab. The receptors were gathered from an adult with an advanced solid tumor such as melanoma, head and neck, liver or kidney cancer. Both conserved end residues are part of each CDR3. Fields, in order: J gene, V gene, clone size, D gene, CDR3 DNA, CDR3 protein. A D gene is named only where the DNA matches it firmly. Not all rows give a size; the values are once, few, many and, for expanded clones, a class.

>TRBJ2-7|TRBV5-4|.|.
TGTGCCAGCAGCTTGAGTGACGGTTCCTACGAGCAGTACTTC
CASSLSDGSYEQYF
>TRBJ1-1|TRBV27|.|.
TGTGCCAGCAGCCGGGTAAGGTCCATGAACACTGAAGCTTTCTTT
CASSRVRSMNTEAFF
>TRBJ1-1|TRBV6-5|.|.
TGTGCCAGCAGTTACGGACATTTCAACACTGAAGCTTTCTTT
CASSYGHFNTEAFF
>TRBJ2-5|TRBV21-1|once|.
TGTGCCAGCAGCAAATCGGGGACAGGAAGAGGAGAGACCCAGTACTTC
CASSKSGTGRGETQYF
>TRBJ2-7|TRBV5-4|.|.
TGTGCCAGCAGGGTTTGGGGTAGCCCAAACGAGCAGTACTTC
CASRVWGSPNEQYF
>TRBJ1-1|TRBV6-5|once|.
TGTGCCAGCAGTCCAGGGGATAAAGCTTTCTTT
CASSPGDKAFF
>TRBJ2-7|TRBV11-2|.|TRBD2
TGTGCCAGCAGCTTAGAGGTAGCGGGGGCCTACGAGCAGTACTTC
CASSLEVAGAYEQYF
>TRBJ2-5|TRBV11-2|.|TRBD2
TGTGCCAGCAGCTTAGCAGCCCGGGGGGGCCCCCGAGAGACCCAGTACTTC
CASSLAARGGPRETQYF
>TRBJ1-1|TRBV6-5|.|TRBD1
TGTGCCAGCAGTTACTCGGGACAGGGGGCTGATGAAGCTTTCTTT
CASSYSGQGADEAFF
>TRBJ2-1|TRBV11-2|.|TRBD1
TGTGCCAGCAGCCTTCGACAGGGGTTATACAATGAGCAGTTCTTC
CASSLRQGLYNEQFF
>TRBJ2-7|TRBV7-2|.|.
TGTGCCAGCAGCCAACCCGGGACACGAACCTACGAGCAGTACTTC
CASSQPGTRTYEQYF
>TRBJ2-7|TRBV7-9|.|.
TGTGCCAGCAGCTTCGGGACTGCCTTCTACGAGCAGTACTTC
CASSFGTAFYEQYF
>TRBJ2-7|TRBV4-3|.|TRBD1
TGCGCCAGCAGCCAATCTAGGACAGGGGAGGACGAGCAGTACTTC
CASSQSRTGEDEQYF
>TRBJ2-7|TRBV13|once|.
TGTGCCAGCAGCGCTCGCTGGAACGAGCAGTACTTC
CASSARWNEQYF
>TRBJ2-7|TRBV19|.|.
TGTGCCAGTAGTATTTCGGCAGCCTCCTACGAGCAGTACTTC
CASSISAASYEQYF
>TRBJ2-1|TRBV15|.|TRBD2
TGTGCCACCAGCCGGATGTCGGGACTAGCGGGGCTAGAGCAGTTCTTC
CATSRMSGLAGLEQFF
>TRBJ1-1|TRBV10-2|few|.
TGCGCCAGCAGTGGGGGGACTTCTATGAACACTGAAGCTTTCTTT
CASSGGTSMNTEAFF
>TRBJ1-2|TRBV27|.|.
TGTGCCAGCAGTCCATTACAGAGGTCGGACTATGGCTACACCTTC
CASSPLQRSDYGYTF
>TRBJ2-7|TRBV6-1|.|.
TGTGCCAGCAAAATGGTGGACAGCTACGAGCAGTACTTC
CASKMVDSYEQYF
>TRBJ2-1|TRBV27|.|.
TGTGCCAGCAGTCCAAGGACCAACTTCTTGGATGAGCAGTTCTTC
CASSPRTNFLDEQFF
>TRBJ2-7|TRBV5-1|.|TRBD1
TGCGCCCGCAGTCCGGACAGGGAGGAAGAGCAGTACTTC
CARSPDREEEQYF
>TRBJ2-3|TRBV5-4|.|TRBD2
TGTGCCAGCGGTAGTACTAGCGGGGTTTCGGCAGATACGCAGTATTTT
CASGSTSGVSADTQYF
>TRBJ2-2|TRBV4-3|.|.
TGCGCCAGCAGCCAGGTGCGAGGAGTAAACACCGGGGAGCTGTTTTTT
CASSQVRGVNTGELFF